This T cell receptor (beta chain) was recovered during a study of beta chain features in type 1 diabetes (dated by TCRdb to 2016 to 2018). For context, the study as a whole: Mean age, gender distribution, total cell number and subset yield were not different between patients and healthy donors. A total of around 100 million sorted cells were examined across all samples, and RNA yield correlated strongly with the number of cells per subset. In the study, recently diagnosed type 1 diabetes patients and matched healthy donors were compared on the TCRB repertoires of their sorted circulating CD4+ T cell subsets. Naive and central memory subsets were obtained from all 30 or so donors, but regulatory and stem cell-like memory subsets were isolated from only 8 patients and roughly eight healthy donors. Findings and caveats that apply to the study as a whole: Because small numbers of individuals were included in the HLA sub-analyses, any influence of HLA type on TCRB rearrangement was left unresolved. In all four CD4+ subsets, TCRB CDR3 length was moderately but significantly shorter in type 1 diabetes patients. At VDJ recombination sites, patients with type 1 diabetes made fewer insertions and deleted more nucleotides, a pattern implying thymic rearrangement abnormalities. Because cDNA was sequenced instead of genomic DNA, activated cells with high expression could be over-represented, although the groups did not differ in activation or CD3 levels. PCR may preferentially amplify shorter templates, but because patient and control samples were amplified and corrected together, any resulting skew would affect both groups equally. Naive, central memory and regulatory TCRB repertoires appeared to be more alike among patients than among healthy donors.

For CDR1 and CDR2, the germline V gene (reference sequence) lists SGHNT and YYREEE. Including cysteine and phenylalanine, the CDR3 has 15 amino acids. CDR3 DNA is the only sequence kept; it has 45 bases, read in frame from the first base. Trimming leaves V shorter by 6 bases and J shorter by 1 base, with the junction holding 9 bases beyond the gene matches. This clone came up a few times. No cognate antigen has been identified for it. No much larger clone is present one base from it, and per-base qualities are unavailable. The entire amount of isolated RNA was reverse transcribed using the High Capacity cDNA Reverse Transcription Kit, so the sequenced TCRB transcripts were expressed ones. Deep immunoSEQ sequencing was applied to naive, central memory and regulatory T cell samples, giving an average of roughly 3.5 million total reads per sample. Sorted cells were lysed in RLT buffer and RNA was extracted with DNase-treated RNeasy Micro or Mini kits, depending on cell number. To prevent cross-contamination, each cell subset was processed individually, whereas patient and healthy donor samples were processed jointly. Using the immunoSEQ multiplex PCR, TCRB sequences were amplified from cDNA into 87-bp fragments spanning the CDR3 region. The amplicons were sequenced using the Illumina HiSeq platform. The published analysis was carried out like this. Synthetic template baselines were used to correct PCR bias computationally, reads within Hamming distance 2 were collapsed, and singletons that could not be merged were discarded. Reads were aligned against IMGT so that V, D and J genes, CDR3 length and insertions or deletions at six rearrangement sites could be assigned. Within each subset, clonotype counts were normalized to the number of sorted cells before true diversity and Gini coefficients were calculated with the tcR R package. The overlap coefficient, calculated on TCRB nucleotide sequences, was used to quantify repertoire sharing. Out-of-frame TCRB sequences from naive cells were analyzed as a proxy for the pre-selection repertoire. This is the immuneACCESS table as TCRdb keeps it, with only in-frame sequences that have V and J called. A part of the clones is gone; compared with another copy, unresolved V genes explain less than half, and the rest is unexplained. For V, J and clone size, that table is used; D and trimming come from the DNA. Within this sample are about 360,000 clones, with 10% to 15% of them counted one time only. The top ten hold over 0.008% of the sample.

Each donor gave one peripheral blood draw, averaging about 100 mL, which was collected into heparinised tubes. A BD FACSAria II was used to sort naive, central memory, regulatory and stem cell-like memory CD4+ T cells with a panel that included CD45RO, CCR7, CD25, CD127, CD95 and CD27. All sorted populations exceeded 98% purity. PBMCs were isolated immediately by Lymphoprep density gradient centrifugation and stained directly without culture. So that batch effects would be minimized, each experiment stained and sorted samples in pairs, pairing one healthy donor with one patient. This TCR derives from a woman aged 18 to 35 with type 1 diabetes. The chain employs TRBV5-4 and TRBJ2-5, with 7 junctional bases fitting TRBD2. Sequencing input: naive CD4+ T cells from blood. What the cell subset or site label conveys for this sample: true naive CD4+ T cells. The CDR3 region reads CASTPGLSTQETQYF. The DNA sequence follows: TGTGCCAGCACCCCGGGACTAAGTACCCAAGAGACCCAGTACTTC.